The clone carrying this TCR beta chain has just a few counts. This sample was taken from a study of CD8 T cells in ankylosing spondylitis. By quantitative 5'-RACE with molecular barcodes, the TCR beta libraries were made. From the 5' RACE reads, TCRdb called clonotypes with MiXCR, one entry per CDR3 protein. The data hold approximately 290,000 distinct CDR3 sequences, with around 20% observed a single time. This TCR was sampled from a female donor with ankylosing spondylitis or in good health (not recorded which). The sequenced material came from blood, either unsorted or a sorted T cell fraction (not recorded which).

The CDR3 DNA follows: TGCGCCACCCGAGGACAGGGGGCTTGGGATGAGCAGTTCTTC. This sequence encodes CATRGQGAWDEQFF. The chain is built from TRBV5-1 and TRBJ2-1; 11 positions agree with TRBD1. J lost 8 bases, V lost 9 bases, and 10 bases had no gene match. The CDR3 has 14 amino acids. The germline CDR1 and CDR2 sequences are SGHRS and YFSETQ.